This TCR beta chain was identified in a study of a mutant IDH1 vaccine in newly diagnosed glioma. Study information: Radiotherapy alone preceded vaccination by 4-6 weeks; alternatively, vaccination started with temozolomide cycles. Prior therapy was radiotherapy, temozolomide, or both; most received both.

This CDR3 is 13 amino acids long. The V gene lost 4 bases and the J gene lost 4 bases, with 10 bases spanning the gap. Germline lookup yields CDR1 MNHNS and CDR2 SASEGT. On this clone: Antigen: not known.

Clones were read by immunoSEQ multiplex PCR, and TCRdb kept only the in-frame ones, dropping some. The sample has over 50,000 clones, about nine tenths seen once. As for time point: week 5, during vaccination. Vaccination used 300 ug of mutant IDH1 20-mer peptide per dose, with topical imiquimod. New WHO grade 3 or 4 astrocytomas that were IDH1-mutant and ATRX-lost had been found in donors. Findings of the study overall: Whatever changes occurred in top peripheral T cell clonotypes seemed unrelated to pseudoprogression.

Sequenced material: PBMCs, taken from a glioma patient whose treatment included an IDH1 peptide vaccine. The chain recombines TRBV6-1 with TRBJ1-1; D gene unclear. The receptor's source is a woman aged 40 to 55 with glioma. The CDR3 sequence: CASSGEALTEAFF. The CDR3 nucleotides read TGTGCCAGCAGTGGGGAAGCGCTCACTGAAGCTTTCTTT.